This TCR beta chain was obtained from a study of blood T cell repertoires in COVID-19. Study at large: The United States, Italy and Spain were the sources of the acute and convalescent COVID-19 samples.

This clone was counted between two and nine times. In the study's own analysis: Amplification of reference gene primers provided the estimated nucleated cell counts. This table comes from immunoSEQ multiplex PCR, and its TCRdb copy is limited to in-frame clones, with some not included. V, J and clone size were drawn from that table, and D and trimming were deduced from the DNA. The sample has 400,000 or so clones; about 92% are singletons. Participants came from roughly 23 US areas, aged roughly 18 to 95 years. Cohort placement rested on clinical history that participants reported themselves. Per the germline V gene, CDR1 is SNHLY and CDR2 is FYNNEI. V lost 7 bases to trimming and J lost 2 bases, with 15 bases between them. This CDR3 is built from 15 residues.

This TCR derives from a man aged 18-30 years who had recovered from COVID-19. Sequencing input: PBMCs or T cells enriched from blood (not recorded which). The chain employs TRBV2 and TRBJ1-3; tentatively, D is TRBD1 (5 bases). Written as DNA, the CDR3 is TGTGCCAGCACCGGTGGGACTTTCACTGGAAACACCATATATTTT. Protein product: CASTGGTFTGNTIYF.